These 24 T cell receptor beta chains originate from one sample sequenced in a study of CD8 T cells in Susac syndrome. Random hexamers were used to reverse transcribe an amount of roughly 0.45 to 1 ug RNA. TCRdb reanalysed the immunoSEQ multiplex PCR reads using MiXCR and keeps one entry per CDR3 protein. The sample includes around 150,000 distinct CDR3 sequences, 90% to 95% of them seen just once. The sequencing sample was made of CD4+ T cells from PBMCs. These receptors were obtained from a human donor in good health.

J is TRBJ1-2 and V is TRBV7-6; 7 bases align to TRBD1. J was trimmed by 8 bases and V by 7 bases; bases with no gene match: 13. CDR1 is SGHVS and CDR2 is FNYEAQ in the germline V gene. The CDR3 runs 14 residues. CDR3: CASTNYRGAGGYTF. CDR3 bases: TGTGCCAGCACCAACTACAGGGGCGCGGGGGGCTACACCTTC.

The CDR3 region is CASSLGGTVSYEQYF. The CDR3 bases are TGTGCCAGCAGCTTAGGGGGGACAGTCTCCTACGAGCAGTACTTC. The chain carries TRBV7-6 and TRBJ2-7; 7 bases align to TRBD1. V was pared by 1 base and J by 0 bases, with 3 bases of the junction left unmatched. Germline-derived CDR1 and CDR2 are SGHVS and FNYEAQ. The CDR3 has 15 amino acids.

The J gene is TRBJ2-3, the V gene TRBV20-1; maybe TRBD1 (8 bases). CDR3 length: 15 residues. Per the germline V gene, CDR1 is DFQATT and CDR2 is SNEGSKA (reference sequence). Between the trimmed V and J ends, which lost 7 bases and 0 bases, there was a span of 17 bases. CDR3 protein: CSVQGAGASTDTQYF. DNA of the CDR3: TGCAGTGTCCAGGGGGCGGGGGCCAGCACAGATACGCAGTATTTT.

V and J are TRBV14 and TRBJ1-2; D ambiguous. This CDR3 has 13 residues. Germline V gene data show CDR1 as SGHDN and CDR2 as FVKESK. Trimming stripped 0 bases from V and 5 bases from J, with 7 bases between. The CDR3: CASSQEGLYGYTF. CDR3 DNA: TGTGCCAGCAGCCAAGAAGGCCTATATGGCTACACCTTC.

The chain joins TRBV5-4 to TRBJ1-6; D gene ambiguous. Trimming removed 3 bases at V and 5 bases at J, with 9 bases between. Germline CDR1 SGHNT, CDR2 YYREEE (reference sequence). The CDR3 is 14 amino acids. DNA of the CDR3: TGTGCCAGCAGCTCACAGCAGAATAATTCACCCCTCCACTTT. Translated: CASSSQQNNSPLHF. Drawing the rest from reference TRBV5-4 and TRBJ1-6, the complete variable domain is ETGVTQSPTHLIKTRGQQVTLRCSSQSGHNTVSWYQQALGQGPQFIFQYYREEENGRGNFPPRFSGLQFPNYSSELNVNALELDDSALYLCASSSQQNNSPLHFGNGTRLTVT.

V and J are TRBV20-1 and TRBJ1-5, with D unclear. Trimming took 0 bases from V and 6 from J, leaving 9 bases between them. The CDR3 extends over 13 amino acids. Germline CDR1 reads DFQATT; CDR2 reads SNEGSKA (reference sequence). CDR3 in amino acids: CSARDTPAQPQHF. CDR3 bases: TGCAGTGCTAGAGATACACCCGCTCAGCCCCAGCATTTT.

This chain joins TRBV12-3 or TRBV12-4 and TRBJ2-3; 9 bases agree with TRBD1. The CDR3 has 16 amino acids. V lost 5 bases, J lost 3 bases, and 9 bases stayed unmatched. This CDR3 is CASSPGTGLGTDTQYF. The CDR3 DNA is TGTGCCAGCAGTCCCGGGACAGGGCTAGGGACAGATACGCAGTATTTT.

The chain carries TRBV6-5 and TRBJ2-7, with D maybe TRBD2 (5 bases). V was clipped by 11 bases and J by 2 bases, with 13 bases between them. Germline values: CDR1 MNHEY, CDR2 SVGAGI. This CDR3 has 12 residues. Here the CDR3 reads CASRGHAYEQYF. CDR3 bases: TGTGCCTCTCGGGGTCACGCCTACGAGCAGTACTTC.

The chain links TRBV19 to TRBJ1-5; D not resolved. In germline, CDR1 is LNHDA, CDR2 SQIVND (reference sequence). V lost 6 bases and J lost 3, with 21 bases in between. This CDR3 region has 17 residues. CDR3 sequence reads: CASRDTEGRAINQPQHF. CDR3 in DNA: TGTGCCAGTAGGGATACAGAGGGCCGCGCGATCAATCAGCCCCAGCATTTT.

This clonotype was counted once. The chain is built from TRBV4-1 and TRBJ1-1; tentatively, D is TRBD1 (5 bases). Germline V CDR1 and CDR2: MGHRA, YSYEKL. V gave up 0 bases and J gave up 4 bases, with 9 bases separating them. The CDR3 length is 14 residues. This CDR3 is CASSQDEGRTEAFF. CDR3 nucleotides: TGCGCCAGCAGCCAAGATGAGGGACGCACTGAAGCTTTCTTT.

The chain is built from TRBV6-5 and TRBJ2-7; 8 nucleotides agree with TRBD1. Germline CDR1 MNHEY, CDR2 SVGAGI. J gave up 4 bases and V 5 bases, and 7 bases lay outside the gene matches. There are 14 residues in the CDR3. CDR3 region: CASSGRTGSYEQYF. DNA for the CDR3: TGTGCCAGCAGTGGAAGGACAGGGTCGTACGAGCAGTACTTC.

This chain joins TRBV29-1 and TRBJ1-2; no reliable D call. CDR1 and CDR2 (germline): SQVTM, ANQGSEA. The length of the CDR3 is 13 residues. Trimming stripped 3 bases from V and 5 bases from J, with 13 bases between. The CDR3 DNA is TGCAGCGTTGATTCTCGGACCGCGTATGGCTACACCTTC. It codes for CSVDSRTAYGYTF.

This rearrangement joins TRBV20-1 to TRBJ1-1; D might be TRBD1 (6 bases). CDR1 and CDR2 (germline): DFQATT, SNEGSKA (reference sequence). The CDR3 loop spans 12 amino acids. V lost 5 bases to trimming and J lost 7 bases, with 14 bases between them. The CDR3 loop is CSALTSGDEAFF. Here the CDR3 DNA reads TGCAGTGCTCTTACTTCAGGGGATGAAGCTTTCTTT.

The V and J genes are TRBV3-1 and TRBJ1-1; tentative D call: TRBD1 (5 bases). The germline V gene has CDR1 LGHDT and CDR2 YNNKEL (reference sequence). This CDR3 has 15 amino acids. The V gene lost 1 base and the J gene lost 0 bases, with 9 bases spanning the gap. The CDR3 bases are TGTGCCAGCAGCCAAGTAGAGGGACTGAACACTGAAGCTTTCTTT. Its translation is CASSQVEGLNTEAFF. Full variable domain (remainder filled in from reference TRBV3-1 and TRBJ1-1): DTAVSQTPKYLVTQMGNDKSIKCEQNLGHDTMYWYKQDSKKFLKIMFSYNNKELIINETVPNRFSPKSPDKAHLNLHINSLELGDSAVYFCASSQVEGLNTEAFFGQGTRLTVV.

This chain connects TRBV4-2 to TRBJ2-1; the match to TRBD2 covers 8 bases. Looked up from germline, CDR1 is LGHNA and CDR2 is YNFKEQ. Losses at the gene ends were 1 base for V and 6 bases for J; bases not matched to a gene: 5. The CDR3 has 15 amino acids. The CDR3 loop reads CASSQVFRGGNEQFF. In DNA form, the CDR3 reads TGTGCCAGCAGCCAAGTCTTTCGGGGGGGCAATGAGCAGTTCTTC.

The rearrangement uses TRBV12-3 or TRBV12-4 and TRBJ2-2, with 7 positions matching TRBD1. There are 14 residues in the CDR3. J was trimmed by 6 bases and V by 6 bases; bases with no gene match: 7. CDR3 nucleotides: TGTGCCAGCAGCCCAACCACAGGGGCCGGGGAGCTGTTTTTT. It is translated as CASSPTTGAGELFF.

This clonotype has just one count. CDR3 residues: CASSVTGESEQYF. The CDR3 DNA sequence: TGTGCCAGCAGTGTGACAGGGGAAAGCGAGCAGTACTTC. This rearrangement joins TRBV12-3 or TRBV12-4 to TRBJ2-7; 8 bases are a match to TRBD1. After removal of 5 bases from V and 6 bases from J, the junction contained 6 bases not matched to a gene. The CDR3 runs to 13 residues.

The chain recombines TRBV7-9 with TRBJ2-3; D not certain. The CDR3 length is 14 residues. V was trimmed by 5 bases and J by 2 bases, leaving 11 bases between them. Germline V gene lookup returns CDR1 SEHNR and CDR2 FQNEAQ (reference sequence). In DNA, the CDR3 is TGTGCCAGCAGCGTAGGGTTAGACACAGATACGCAGTATTTT. Translating it yields CASSVGLDTDTQYF. Full variable domain (outside the CDR3, taken from reference TRBV7-9 and TRBJ2-3): DTGVSQNPRHKITKRGQNVTFRCDPISEHNRLYWYRQTLGQGPEFLTYFQNEAQLEKSRLLSDRFSAERPKGSFSTLEIQRTEQGDSAMYLCASSVGLDTDTQYFGPGTRLTVL.

The rearrangement joins TRBV5-1 to TRBJ1-1; weak D call: TRBD1 (6 bases). Per germline, CDR1 SGHRS and CDR2 YFSETQ. V was cut by 1 base and J by 10 bases, with 11 bases left in between. The CDR3 has 12 residues. The CDR3 sequence is CASSLQGGRAFF. As DNA, the CDR3 is TGCGCCAGCAGCTTGCAAGGGGGAAGAGCTTTCTTT.

This clonotype was observed a single time. The chain couples TRBV6-5 to TRBJ2-3; 11 bases align to TRBD2. This CDR3 region has 16 residues. Trimming at V came to 4 bases and at J to 0 bases, leaving 3 bases not matched to a gene. Per germline, CDR1 MNHEY and CDR2 SVGAGI. The CDR3 bases are TGTGCCAGCAGTTCACTAGCGGGAGCTAGCACAGATACGCAGTATTTT. Amino acids: CASSSLAGASTDTQYF.

This clonotype was seen just once. V gene TRBV7-3 combines with J gene TRBJ2-3, with D unclear. The CDR3 loop spans 12 amino acids. Germline V gives CDR1 SGHTA, CDR2 FQGTGA. Deletions cut 5 bases from V and 9 bases from J, with 12 bases between. The CDR3 loop is CASSPDGWTQYF. CDR3 in DNA: TGTGCCAGCAGCCCAGACGGGTGGACGCAGTATTTT.

This rearrangement joins TRBV19 to TRBJ2-2; no firm D call. CDR1 is LNHDA and CDR2 is SQIVND in the germline V gene (reference sequence). V lost 3 bases and J lost 0, with 11 bases in between. This CDR3 is 16 amino acids long. CDR3 amino acids: CASSISGPPNTGELFF. DNA of the CDR3: TGTGCCAGTAGTATTTCTGGACCCCCGAACACCGGGGAGCTGTTTTTT.

This clonotype turned up a few times. J is TRBJ2-7 and V is TRBV6-6; D is ambiguous. The CDR3 sequence is 13 residues long. V shed 6 bases and J shed 0 bases, with 9 bases lying between them. The germline gives CDR1 MNHNY, CDR2 SVGAGI (reference sequence). The CDR3 nucleotides read TGTGCCAGCAGCCGGCCACCCTCCTACGAGCAGTACTTC. It encodes CASSRPPSYEQYF.

The V gene is TRBV14, the J gene TRBJ1-2; D is undetermined. CDR3 length: 14 residues. Trimming pared 3 bases from V and 7 bases from J, leaving 15 bases between. CDR1 and CDR2 (germline): SGHDN, FVKESK. CDR3 coding DNA: TGTGCCAGCAGCCATCCACCCCCGGGGAGTGGCTACACCTTC. This codes for CASSHPPPGSGYTF. The whole variable domain, filled in from reference TRBV14 and TRBJ1-2, reads EAGVTQFPSHSVIEKGQTVTLRCDPISGHDNLYWYRRVMGKEIKFLLHFVKESKQDESGMPNNRFLAERTGGTYSTLKVQPAELEDSGVYFCASSHPPPGSGYTFGSGTRLTVV.